The source of this TCR beta chain is a study of shared clonotypes between healthy human individuals. Study results and caveats: When naive CD4 clonotypes were compared across a few donors, 4% to 5.5% were shared. Genetic and exposure-history diversity was limited by the small donor number.

The V gene's germline CDR1 is KGHSH and CDR2 LQKENI. V shed 8 bases and J shed 9 bases, with 14 bases lying between them. The CDR3 contains 12 residues. A CD45RA-negative memory subset and a CD45RA+ naive subset were separated from the CD4+ cells. Worth noting for this clone: Its antigen is unknown.

The data were produced by immunoSEQ multiplex PCR, yet TCRdb's version contains in-frame clones alone and is incomplete. The sample yields approximately 2,300,000 clones, around 92% seen once. The sample consisted of naive CD4+ T cells from PBMCs. Subset noted: CD45RA+ positively selected. The clonotype comes from a man younger than 35 in good health. Some clones in this sample may be carry-over from other donors' samples. This chain connects TRBV18 to TRBJ2-1, with a possible D match to TRBD1 (6 bases). Written as DNA, the CDR3 is TGTGCCAGCACCGTGGGACACCTTGAGCAGTTCTTC. This gives the protein CASTVGHLEQFF.